The 7 T cell receptor beta chains reported below all come from one sample, sequenced in a study of blood T cell repertoires in COVID-19. TCRdb's table, derived via immunoSEQ multiplex PCR, lists solely in-frame clones and lacks some. The repertoire consists of about 130,000 clones, with about nine tenths occurring once and the leading ten covering 4.3%. The sequencing input was PBMCs or T cells enriched from blood (not recorded which). All receptors derive from a man over 45 who had recovered from COVID-19.

This clone occurred once. V is TRBV7-3 and J is TRBJ2-2, with 16 bases fitting TRBD2. The germline gives CDR1 SGHTA, CDR2 FQGTGA. Trimming removed 5 bases from V and 5 bases from J; junction bases left unmatched: 14. This CDR3 has 20 amino acids. Written as DNA, the CDR3 is TGTGCCAGCAGCCCAACCCCGGGACTAGCGGGAGGGTTTGGAACCGGGGAGCTGTTTTTT. Protein product: CASSPTPGLAGGFGTGELFF. Filled out from reference TRBV7-3 and TRBJ2-2, the complete variable domain reads GAGVSQTPSNKVTEKGKYVELRCDPISGHTALYWYRQSLGQGPEFLIYFQGTGAADDSGLPNDRFFAVRPEGSVSTLKIQRTERGDSAVYLCASSPTPGLAGGFGTGELFFGEGSRLTVL.

The chain couples TRBV9 to TRBJ1-2, with TRBD1 identical over 10 bases. CDR3 length: 18 residues. Germline V gene sequence: CDR1 SGDLS, CDR2 YYNGEE. J lost 0 bases, V lost 0 bases, and 8 bases had no gene match. CDR3 coding DNA: TGTGCCAGCAGCGTAGGACAGGGGGCCGCCCTATCTAACTATGGCTACACCTTC. It encodes CASSVGQGAALSNYGYTF. The full variable domain, its missing parts supplied by reference TRBV9 and TRBJ1-2, is DSGVTQTPKHLITATGQRVTLRCSPRSGDLSVYWYQQSLDQGLQFLIQYYNGEERAKGNILERFSAQQFPDLHSELNLSSLELGDSALYFCASSVGQGAALSNYGYTFGSGTRLTVV.

This chain uses TRBV28 with TRBJ2-3, with D possibly being TRBD1 (6 bases). The germline V gene has CDR1 MDHEN and CDR2 SYDVKM. This CDR3 is built from 17 residues. V was pared by 4 bases and J by 4 bases, with 21 bases between. The CDR3 loop is CASSWFGSDRGADTQYF. The CDR3 region has the DNA TGTGCCAGCAGTTGGTTCGGTTCGGACAGAGGGGCAGATACGCAGTATTTT.

The chain couples TRBV2 to TRBJ1-2; D unresolved. Trimming cost V 6 bases and J 6 bases, with 14 bases left between them. The CDR3 loop spans 13 amino acids. Germline V gene lookup returns CDR1 SNHLY and CDR2 FYNNEI. In DNA, the CDR3 is TGTGCCAGCAGACTCACAGTGCCGCATGGCTACACCTTC. Its translation: CASRLTVPHGYTF.

This rearrangement joins TRBV5-4 to TRBJ2-5; D is uncertain. The ends were cut back, 6 bases at V and 7 bases at J, with 19 bases in the middle. This CDR3 spans 14 amino acids. Germline assignment: CDR1 SGHNT and CDR2 YYREEE (reference sequence). CDR3 amino acids: CASTSTASPGTQYF. In DNA form, the CDR3 reads TGTGCCAGCACCTCAACCGCGTCCCCGGGGACCCAGTACTTC.

This clone was counted between two and nine times. V is TRBV18 and J is TRBJ1-2; maybe TRBD1 (6 bases). CDR3 length: 15 residues. CDR1 and CDR2 from the germline V gene are KGHSH and LQKENI. Between the trimmed V and J ends, which lost 0 bases and 4 bases, there was a span of 12 bases. The CDR3 coding sequence is TGTGCCAGCTCACCACCGCAGGGGATGGCCTATGGCTACACCTTC. Its protein product is CASSPPQGMAYGYTF.

The chain links TRBV5-8 to TRBJ2-2; tentative D call: TRBD1 (5 bases). CDR1 and CDR2 (germline): SGHTS, YDEGEE. CDR3 size: 15 residues. Trimming shortened V by 4 bases and J by 2 bases, and 12 bases separated the two germline ends. The CDR3 is CASSPQATNTGELFF. The CDR3 DNA follows: TGTGCCAGCAGCCCACAGGCCACTAACACCGGGGAGCTGTTTTTT.